This TCR beta chain came from a study of technical replicates of blood from a few donors. The method was immunoSEQ multiplex PCR; TCRdb's version includes in-frame clones alone and lacks a portion of them. The table has 78,000 or so clones, 91% seen once. This CDR3 contains 18 residues. Per germline, CDR1 SGHDT and CDR2 YYEEEE. V lost 2 bases and J lost 0; bases outside the gene matches: 12. The sequence came from a human donor in good health. Some clones in this sample may be carry-over from other donors' samples. V and J are TRBV5-6 and TRBJ2-3; TRBD2 matches at 7 bases. The sequenced sample consisted of T cells isolated from PBMCs. The CDR3 DNA sequence: TGTGCCAGCAGCTTTCAATTCCCAGCGGGACCTAGCACAGATACGCAGTATTTT. It specifies CASSFQFPAGPSTDTQYF. The full variable domain, in which reference TRBV5-6 and TRBJ2-3 provide the parts outside the CDR3, is DAGVTQSPTHLIKTRGQQVTLRCSPKSGHDTVSWYQQALGQGPQFIFQYYEEEERQRGNFPDRFSGHQFPNYSSELNVNALLLGDSALYLCASSFQFPAGPSTDTQYFGPGTRLTVL.